What follows are 14 T cell receptor beta chains derived from one specimen sequenced in a study of T cell responses to AZD1222 COVID-19 vaccine. Repertoires were generated with immunoSEQ multiplex PCR, while TCRdb's copy carries only in-frame clones and drops some. This table has roughly 120,000 clones, approximately 93% appearing once. The sequencing used peripheral blood, collected on day 0 of AZD1222 vaccination. The receptors were sampled from an adult in good health.

The J gene is TRBJ2-1, the V gene TRBV15, with TRBD2 matching 12 bases. The germline V gene encodes CDR1 LNHNV and CDR2 YYDKDF (reference sequence). With V trimmed by 3 bases and J by 3 bases, 3 bases remained unmatched. CDR3 length: 16 residues. CDR3 sequence: CATSRGLAGFYNEQFF. CDR3 nucleotide sequence: TGTGCCACCAGCAGGGGACTAGCGGGCTTCTACAATGAGCAGTTCTTC.

This clone was seen more than once but under ten times. The chain joins TRBV27 to TRBJ2-1; 9 positions match TRBD2. The trim removed 2 bases at V and 12 bases at J, leaving 17 bases unmatched. This CDR3 spans 17 amino acids. CDR1 is MNHEY and CDR2 is SMNVEV in the germline V gene (reference sequence). CDR3 loop: CASSLQSWVSGGIGQFF. The CDR3 DNA sequence: TGTGCCAGCAGTTTACAGTCATGGGTTAGCGGGGGTATAGGGCAGTTCTTC.

This clone has just one count. The chain uses TRBV28 and TRBJ1-4; D perhaps matches TRBD1 (6 bases). Trimming took 2 bases from V and 5 from J, leaving 9 bases between them. The CDR3 covers 14 residues. CDR1 MDHEN and CDR2 SYDVKM come from the germline V gene. CDR3 DNA: TGTGCCAGCAGTTTACACGGACAGAATGAAAAACTGTTTTTT. The encoded protein is CASSLHGQNEKLFF.

The rearrangement joins TRBV30 to TRBJ1-4; D call uncertain. The CDR3 loop spans 13 amino acids. The germline V and J ends were trimmed by 4 bases and 8 bases, with 14 bases remaining between them. In germline, CDR1 is GTSNPN, CDR2 SVGIG (reference sequence). CDR3 region: CAWNHKIGEKLFF. In DNA form, the CDR3 reads TGTGCCTGGAATCATAAAATCGGCGAAAAACTGTTTTTT.

The chain has TRBV10-1 and TRBJ2-1; D remains unclear. The CDR3 runs 16 residues. V was pared by 3 bases and J by 7 bases, with 19 bases between. CDR1 and CDR2 (germline): WNHNN, SYGVQD (reference sequence). CDR3 sequence: CASSDGYRQEKNEQFF. CDR3 bases: TGCGCCAGCAGTGACGGGTACCGGCAAGAAAAAAATGAGCAGTTCTTC.

This sequence joins TRBV19 and TRBJ1-3; TRBD1 might be the D (5 bases). This CDR3 region has 15 residues. Germline CDR1 LNHDA, CDR2 SQIVND (reference sequence). Between the trimmed V and J ends, which lost 6 bases and 0 bases, there was a span of 12 bases. This CDR3 is CASRGQGISGNTIYF. For the CDR3, the DNA is TGTGCCAGTAGAGGACAAGGGATCTCTGGAAACACCATATATTTT.

The rearrangement links TRBV3-1 (or the pseudogene TRBV3-2) to TRBJ1-1; D is possibly TRBD1 (6 bases). The CDR3 covers 15 residues. The germline V and J ends were trimmed by 3 bases and 1 base, with 12 bases remaining between them. CDR1 LGHDT and CDR2 YNNKEL come from the germline V gene (reference sequence). Written as DNA, the CDR3 is TGTGCCAGCAGCCATTCTAGGACAGAGAACACTGAAGCTTTCTTT. Its protein is CASSHSRTENTEAFF.

The J gene is TRBJ2-7, the V gene TRBV6-2 or TRBV6-3, with D unresolved. The CDR3 is 15 residues long. Germline V CDR1 and CDR2: MNHEY, SVGEGT. The ends were cut back, 6 bases at V and 0 bases at J, with 15 bases in the middle. The CDR3 protein is CASSLRPGHSYEQYF. CDR3 nucleotide sequence: TGTGCCAGCAGCTTACGGCCGGGCCACTCCTACGAGCAGTACTTC.

CDR3 sequence reads: CASSYGQGPYNEQFF. In DNA form, the CDR3 reads TGTGCCAGCAGCTACGGACAGGGACCTTACAATGAGCAGTTCTTC. The chain couples TRBV5-6 to TRBJ2-1, with 8 bases that match TRBD1. This CDR3 spans 15 amino acids. Germline V gene sequence: CDR1 SGHDT, CDR2 YYEEEE. Trimming cost V 3 bases and J 4 bases; bases outside gene matches: 6.

The chain recombines TRBV6-5 with TRBJ2-7; 10 bases are a match to TRBD1. Germline CDR1 is MNHEY and CDR2 is SVGAGI. CDR3 length: 15 residues. V lost 2 bases, J lost 1 base, and 2 bases stayed unmatched. CDR3 residues: CASSYRDRGSYEQYF. The CDR3 DNA reads as TGTGCCAGCAGTTACCGGGACAGGGGTTCCTACGAGCAGTACTTC.

V is TRBV4-1 and J is TRBJ2-7; 8 bases align to TRBD2. CDR3 length: 18 amino acids. After removal of 1 base from V and 0 bases from J, the junction contained 11 bases not matched to a gene. Germline CDR1 and CDR2: MGHRA and YSYEKL. The chain's CDR3 is CASSQGTSAGAFSYEQYF. CDR3 DNA sequence: TGCGCCAGCAGCCAAGGTACTTCAGCGGGAGCCTTCTCCTACGAGCAGTACTTC.

The chain has TRBV27 and TRBJ2-7, with 10 positions matching TRBD2. With V trimmed by 5 bases and J by 0 bases, 4 bases remained unmatched. Germline V lookup: CDR1 MNHEY, CDR2 SMNVEV (reference sequence). The CDR3 has 15 amino acids. The CDR3 DNA reads TGTGCCAGCAGTCTTAGCGGGAGGAGCTCCTACGAGCAGTACTTC. This translates into CASSLSGRSSYEQYF.

The genes are TRBV28 and TRBJ2-3; TRBD2 agrees at 9 bases. J lost 3 bases, V lost 6 bases, and 7 bases had no gene match. CDR1 and CDR2 from the germline V gene are MDHEN and SYDVKM. The CDR3 covers 15 residues. CDR3: CASSLAGVLTDTQYF. CDR3 DNA sequence: TGTGCCAGCAGCTTAGCGGGAGTGCTGACAGATACGCAGTATTTT.

The V gene is TRBV9, the J gene TRBJ1-2, with a weak D call TRBD1 (6 bases). The CDR3 length is 16 residues. Germline loops: CDR1 SGDLS, CDR2 YYNGEE. V lost 4 bases, J lost 0 bases, and 16 bases lay in between. Written as DNA, the CDR3 is TGTGCCAGCAGCATCAGCCGGGACAAAGCTAACTATGGCTACACCTTC. Translating it yields CASSISRDKANYGYTF.